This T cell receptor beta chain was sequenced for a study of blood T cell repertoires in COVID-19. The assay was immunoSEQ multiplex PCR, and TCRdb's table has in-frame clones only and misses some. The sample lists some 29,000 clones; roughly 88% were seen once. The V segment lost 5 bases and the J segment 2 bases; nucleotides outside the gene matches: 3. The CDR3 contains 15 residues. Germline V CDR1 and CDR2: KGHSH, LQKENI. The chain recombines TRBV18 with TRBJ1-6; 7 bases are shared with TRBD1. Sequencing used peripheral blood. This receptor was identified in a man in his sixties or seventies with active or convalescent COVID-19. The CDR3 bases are TGTGCCAGCTCAACAGGGGTGGCCTATAATTCACCCCTCCACTTT. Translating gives CASSTGVAYNSPLHF.